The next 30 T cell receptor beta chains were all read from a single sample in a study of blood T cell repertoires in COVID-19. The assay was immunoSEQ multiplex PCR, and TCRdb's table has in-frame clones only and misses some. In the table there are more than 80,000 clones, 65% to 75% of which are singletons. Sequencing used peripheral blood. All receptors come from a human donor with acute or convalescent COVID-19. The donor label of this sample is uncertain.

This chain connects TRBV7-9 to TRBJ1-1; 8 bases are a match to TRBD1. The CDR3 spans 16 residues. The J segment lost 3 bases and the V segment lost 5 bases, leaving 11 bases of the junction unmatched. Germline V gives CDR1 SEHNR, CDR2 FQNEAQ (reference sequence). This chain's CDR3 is CASSTRQGWEDTEAFF. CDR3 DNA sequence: TGTGCCAGCAGCACCCGACAGGGGTGGGAGGACACTGAAGCTTTCTTT.

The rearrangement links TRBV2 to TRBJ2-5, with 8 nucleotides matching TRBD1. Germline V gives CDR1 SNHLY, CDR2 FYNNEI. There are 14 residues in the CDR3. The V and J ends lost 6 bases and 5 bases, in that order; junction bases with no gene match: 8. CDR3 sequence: CASRKTGALETQYF. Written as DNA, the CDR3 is TGTGCCAGCAGGAAGACAGGGGCTCTTGAGACCCAGTACTTC.

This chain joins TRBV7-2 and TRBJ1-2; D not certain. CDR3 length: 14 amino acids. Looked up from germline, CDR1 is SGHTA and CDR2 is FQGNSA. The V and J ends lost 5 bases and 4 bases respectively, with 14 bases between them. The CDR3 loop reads CASSPRELSYGYTF. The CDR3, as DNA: TGTGCCAGCAGCCCTCGTGAACTATCCTATGGCTACACCTTC.

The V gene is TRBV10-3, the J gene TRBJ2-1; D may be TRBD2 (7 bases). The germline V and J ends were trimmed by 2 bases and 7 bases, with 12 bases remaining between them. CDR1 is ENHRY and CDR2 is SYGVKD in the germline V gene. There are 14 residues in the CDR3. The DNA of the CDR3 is TGTGCCATCAGTGAGCGGGGGGCGCGTAATGAGCAGTTCTTC. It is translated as CAISERGARNEQFF.

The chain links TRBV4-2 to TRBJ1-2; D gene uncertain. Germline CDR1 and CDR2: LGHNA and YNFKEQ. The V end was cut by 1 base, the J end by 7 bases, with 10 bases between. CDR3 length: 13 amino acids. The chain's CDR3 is CASSQGVTLGYTF. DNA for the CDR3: TGTGCCAGCAGCCAAGGCGTAACCCTTGGCTACACCTTC.

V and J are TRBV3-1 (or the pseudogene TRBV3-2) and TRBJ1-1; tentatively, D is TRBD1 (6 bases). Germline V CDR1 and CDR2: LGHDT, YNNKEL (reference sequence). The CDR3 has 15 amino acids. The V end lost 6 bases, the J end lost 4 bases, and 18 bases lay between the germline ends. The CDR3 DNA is TGTGCCAGCAGTTTGGTCAGGGGCGGGGGCACTGAAGCTTTCTTT. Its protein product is CASSLVRGGGTEAFF.

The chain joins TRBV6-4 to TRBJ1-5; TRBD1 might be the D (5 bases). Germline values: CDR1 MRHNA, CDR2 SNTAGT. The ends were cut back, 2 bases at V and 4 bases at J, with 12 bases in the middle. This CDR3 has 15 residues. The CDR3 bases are TGTGCCAGCAGTGACGGGGGGGAGGGGAATCAGCCCCAGCATTTT. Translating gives CASSDGGEGNQPQHF.

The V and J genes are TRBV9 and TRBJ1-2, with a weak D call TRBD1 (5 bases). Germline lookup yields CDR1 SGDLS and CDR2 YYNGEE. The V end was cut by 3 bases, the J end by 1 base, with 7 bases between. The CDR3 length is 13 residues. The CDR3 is CASSADSNYGYTF. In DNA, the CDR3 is TGTGCCAGCAGCGCAGACAGTAACTATGGCTACACCTTC.

Here the CDR3 reads CASSGGVVPGEKLFF. CDR3 DNA: TGTGCCAGCAGTGGCGGGGTTGTTCCAGGGGAAAAACTGTTTTTT. The rearrangement joins TRBV2 to TRBJ1-4, with a tentative D call TRBD1 (5 bases). V was pared by 4 bases and J by 8 bases, with 17 bases between. CDR1 is SNHLY and CDR2 is FYNNEI in the germline V gene. This CDR3 is built from 15 residues.

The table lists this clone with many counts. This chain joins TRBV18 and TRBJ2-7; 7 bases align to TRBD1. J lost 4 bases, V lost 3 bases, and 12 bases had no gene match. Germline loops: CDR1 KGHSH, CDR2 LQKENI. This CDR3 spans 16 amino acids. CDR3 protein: CASSPKLRDSRYEQYF. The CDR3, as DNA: TGTGCCAGCTCACCGAAACTCCGGGACAGTCGGTACGAGCAGTACTTC.

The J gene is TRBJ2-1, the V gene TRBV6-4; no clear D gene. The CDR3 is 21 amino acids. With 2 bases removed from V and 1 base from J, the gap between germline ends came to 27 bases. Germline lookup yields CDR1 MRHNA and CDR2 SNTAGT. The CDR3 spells CASSDPPDAPLLSRSYNEQFF. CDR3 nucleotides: TGTGCCAGCAGTGACCCCCCCGACGCCCCGTTGCTTTCGCGGTCCTACAATGAGCAGTTCTTC.

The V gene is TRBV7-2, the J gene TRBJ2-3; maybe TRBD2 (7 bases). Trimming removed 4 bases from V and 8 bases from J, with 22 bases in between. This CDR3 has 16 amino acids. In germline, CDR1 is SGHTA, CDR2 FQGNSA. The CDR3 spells CASSSRGASGVATQYF. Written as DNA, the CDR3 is TGTGCCAGCAGCTCCCGGGGGGCTAGCGGCGTGGCTACGCAGTATTTT.

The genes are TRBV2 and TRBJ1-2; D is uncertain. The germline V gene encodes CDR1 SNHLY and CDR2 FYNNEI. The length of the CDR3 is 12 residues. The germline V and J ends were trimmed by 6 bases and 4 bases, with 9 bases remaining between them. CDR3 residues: CASSGVFYGYTF. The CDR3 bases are TGTGCCAGCAGCGGGGTCTTCTATGGCTACACCTTC. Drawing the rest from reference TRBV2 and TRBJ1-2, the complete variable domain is EPEVTQTPSHQVTQMGQEVILRCVPISNHLYFYWYRQILGQKVEFLVSFYNNEISEKSEIFDDQFSVERPDGSNFTLKIRSTKLEDSAMYFCASSGVFYGYTFGSGTRLTVV.

CDR3 nucleotide sequence: TGCGCCAGCAGCCAAGATTCACGGACAGGCGGTTTCCACTTT. Protein sequence: CASSQDSRTGGFHF. The J gene is TRBJ1-6, the V gene TRBV4-1, with TRBD1 identical over 7 bases. This CDR3 comprises 14 residues. The V and J ends lost 0 bases and 17 bases, in that order; junction bases with no gene match: 10. From germline, CDR1 is MGHRA and CDR2 YSYEKL.

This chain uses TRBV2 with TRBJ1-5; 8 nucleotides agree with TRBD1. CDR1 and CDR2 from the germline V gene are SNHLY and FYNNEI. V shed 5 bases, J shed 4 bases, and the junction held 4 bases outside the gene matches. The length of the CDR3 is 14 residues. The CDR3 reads CASSSDRANQPQHF. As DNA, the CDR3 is TGTGCCAGCAGTTCGGACAGGGCGAATCAGCCCCAGCATTTT.

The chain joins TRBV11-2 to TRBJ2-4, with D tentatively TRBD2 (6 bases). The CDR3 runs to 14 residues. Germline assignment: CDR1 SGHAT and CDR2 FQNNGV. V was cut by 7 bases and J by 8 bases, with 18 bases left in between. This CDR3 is CASKRGLSSDIQYF. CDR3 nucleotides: TGTGCCAGCAAACGGGGGTTGAGTTCGGACATTCAGTACTTC.

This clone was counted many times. The CDR3 region is CASSETGEGSYEQYV. The CDR3 nucleotides read TGTGCCAGCAGTGAGACAGGGGAGGGCTCCTACGAGCAGTACGTC. V is TRBV6-1 and J is TRBJ2-7; perhaps TRBD1 as D (8 bases). Germline-derived CDR1 and CDR2 are MNHNS and SASEGT. Trimming cost V 3 bases and J 0 bases, with 12 bases left between them. This CDR3 has 15 amino acids.

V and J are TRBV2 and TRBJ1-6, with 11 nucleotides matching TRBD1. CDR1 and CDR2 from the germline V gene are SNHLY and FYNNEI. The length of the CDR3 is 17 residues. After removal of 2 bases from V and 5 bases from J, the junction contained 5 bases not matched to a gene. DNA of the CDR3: TGTGCCAGCAGTGAAAGGGGGGGACAGGGGGATAATTCACCCCTCCACTTT. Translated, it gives CASSERGGQGDNSPLHF.

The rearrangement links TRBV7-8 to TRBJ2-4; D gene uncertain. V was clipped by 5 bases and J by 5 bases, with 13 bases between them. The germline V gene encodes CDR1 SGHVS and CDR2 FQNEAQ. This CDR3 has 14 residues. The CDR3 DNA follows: TGTGCCAGCAGCCGAGAGCTTTCCGAAAACATTCAGTACTTC. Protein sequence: CASSRELSENIQYF.

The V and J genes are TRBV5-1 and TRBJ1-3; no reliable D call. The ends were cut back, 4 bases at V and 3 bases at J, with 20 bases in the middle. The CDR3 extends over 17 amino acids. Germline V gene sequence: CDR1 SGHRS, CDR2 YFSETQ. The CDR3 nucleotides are TGCGCCAGCAGCCTCCGTTGGTCGGGAATTGGTGGAAACACCATATATTTT. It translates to CASSLRWSGIGGNTIYF.

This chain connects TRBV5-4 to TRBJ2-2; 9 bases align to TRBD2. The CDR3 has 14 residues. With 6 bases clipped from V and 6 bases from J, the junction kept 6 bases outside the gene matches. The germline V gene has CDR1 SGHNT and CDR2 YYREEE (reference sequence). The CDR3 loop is CASKERGVSGELFF. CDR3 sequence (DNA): TGTGCCAGCAAAGAGCGGGGGGTTTCCGGGGAGCTGTTTTTT. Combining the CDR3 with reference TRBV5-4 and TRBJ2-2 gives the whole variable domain ETGVTQSPTHLIKTRGQQVTLRCSSQSGHNTVSWYQQALGQGPQFIFQYYREEENGRGNFPPRFSGLQFPNYSSELNVNALELDDSALYLCASKERGVSGELFFGEGSRLTVL.

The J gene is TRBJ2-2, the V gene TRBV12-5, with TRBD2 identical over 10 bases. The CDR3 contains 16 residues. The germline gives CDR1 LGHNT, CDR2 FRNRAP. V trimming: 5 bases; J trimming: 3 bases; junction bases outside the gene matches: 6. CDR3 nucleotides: TGTGCTAGTGGTCCAATAGCGGGGGGCTACACCGGGGAGCTGTTTTTT. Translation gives CASGPIAGGYTGELFF.

Here the CDR3 reads CASSRTSGGVAEAFF. DNA of the CDR3: TGTGCCAGCAGCCGGACATCGGGGGGCGTCGCTGAAGCTTTCTTT. The rearrangement uses TRBV3-1 (or the pseudogene TRBV3-2) and TRBJ1-1; tentatively, D is TRBD1 (6 bases). The CDR3 runs to 15 residues. With 4 bases removed from V and 6 bases from J, the gap between germline ends came to 18 bases. Germline V CDR1 and CDR2: LGHDT, YNNKEL (reference sequence).

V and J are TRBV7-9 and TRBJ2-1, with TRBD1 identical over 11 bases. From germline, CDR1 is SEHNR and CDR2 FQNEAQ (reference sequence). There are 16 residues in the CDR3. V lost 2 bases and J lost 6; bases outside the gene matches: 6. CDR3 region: CASSLQGQGVANEQFF. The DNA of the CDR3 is TGTGCCAGCAGCTTACAGGGACAGGGGGTAGCCAATGAGCAGTTCTTC.

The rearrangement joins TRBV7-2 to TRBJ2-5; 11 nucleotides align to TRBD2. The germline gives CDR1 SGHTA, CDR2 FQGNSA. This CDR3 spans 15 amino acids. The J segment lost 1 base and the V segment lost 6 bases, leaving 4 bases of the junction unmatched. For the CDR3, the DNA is TGTGCCAGCAGGCCCGGGACTAGCGGCCAAGAGACCCAGTACTTC. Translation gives CASRPGTSGQETQYF.

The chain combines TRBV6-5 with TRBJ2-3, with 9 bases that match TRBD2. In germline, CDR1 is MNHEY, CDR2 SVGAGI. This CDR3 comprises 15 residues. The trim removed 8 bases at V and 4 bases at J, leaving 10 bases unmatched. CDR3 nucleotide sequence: TGTGCCAGCTCCCGCGGGGGGGCTGAGGCAGATACGCAGTATTTT. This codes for CASSRGGAEADTQYF.

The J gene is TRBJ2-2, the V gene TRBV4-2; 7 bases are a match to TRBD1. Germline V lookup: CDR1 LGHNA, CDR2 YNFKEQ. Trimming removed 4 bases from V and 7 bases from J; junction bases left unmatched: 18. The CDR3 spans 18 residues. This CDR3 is CASSRRLERQGDGGELFF. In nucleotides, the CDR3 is TGTGCCAGCAGCCGCCGCCTGGAACGCCAGGGGGACGGCGGGGAGCTGTTTTTT.

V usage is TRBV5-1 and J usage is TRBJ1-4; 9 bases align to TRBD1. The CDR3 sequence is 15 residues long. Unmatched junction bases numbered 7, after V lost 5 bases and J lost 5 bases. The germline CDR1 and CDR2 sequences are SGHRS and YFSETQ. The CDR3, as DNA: TGCGCCAGCAGTAGGACAGGGGCAGGAAATGAAAAACTGTTTTTT. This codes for CASSRTGAGNEKLFF.

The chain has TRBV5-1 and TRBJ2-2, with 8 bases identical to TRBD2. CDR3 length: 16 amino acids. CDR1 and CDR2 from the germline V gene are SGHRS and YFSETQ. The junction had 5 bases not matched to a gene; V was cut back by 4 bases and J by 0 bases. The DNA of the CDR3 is TGCGCCAGCAGCCGTCGGGAGGGGGCGAACACCGGGGAGCTGTTTTTT. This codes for CASSRREGANTGELFF.

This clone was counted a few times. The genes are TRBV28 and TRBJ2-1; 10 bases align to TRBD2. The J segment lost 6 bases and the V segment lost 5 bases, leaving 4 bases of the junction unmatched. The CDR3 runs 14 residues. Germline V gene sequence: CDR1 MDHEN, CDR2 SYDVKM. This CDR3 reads CASSASGGFNEQFF. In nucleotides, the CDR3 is TGTGCCAGCAGTGCTAGCGGGGGCTTCAATGAGCAGTTCTTC.